This record looks at one T cell receptor beta chain sequence and its context. This entry comes from a study of monozygotic twins with inflammatory bowel disease. Eight distinct reactions (per sample) were used to make the cDNA. TCRdb re-called the 5' RACE reads; one entry per CDR3 protein, DNA not given. The data include about 93,000 distinct CDR3 sequences; the top ten clones carry 7.4%. Sequenced input: blood. This receptor was taken from a human donor with ulcerative colitis or Crohn's disease, or a healthy co-twin of an affected twin (not recorded which).

CDR3: CATSTAGDRKETQYF. This chain connects TRBV15 to TRBJ2-5; TCRdb designates TRBD1, a call that cannot be tested without DNA. The CDR3 covers 15 residues. Germline CDR1 and CDR2: LNHNV and YYDKDF (reference sequence).